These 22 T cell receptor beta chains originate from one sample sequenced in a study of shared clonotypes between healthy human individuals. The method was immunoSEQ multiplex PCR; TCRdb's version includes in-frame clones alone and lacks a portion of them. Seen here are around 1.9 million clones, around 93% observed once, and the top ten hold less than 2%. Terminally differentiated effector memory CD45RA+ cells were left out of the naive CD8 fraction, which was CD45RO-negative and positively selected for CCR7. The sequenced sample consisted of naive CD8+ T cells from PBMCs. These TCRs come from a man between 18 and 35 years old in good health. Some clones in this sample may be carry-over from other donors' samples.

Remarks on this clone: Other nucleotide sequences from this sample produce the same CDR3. CDR3 DNA: TGTGCCAGCAGTTTTATCGGCAGCAATCAGCCCCAGCATTTT. This gives the protein CASSFIGSNQPQHF. This chain joins TRBV27 and TRBJ1-5; no firm D call. CDR1 and CDR2 (germline): MNHEY, SMNVEV (reference sequence). V was shortened by 3 bases and J by 1 base, with 7 bases between the two germline ends. This CDR3 has 14 amino acids.

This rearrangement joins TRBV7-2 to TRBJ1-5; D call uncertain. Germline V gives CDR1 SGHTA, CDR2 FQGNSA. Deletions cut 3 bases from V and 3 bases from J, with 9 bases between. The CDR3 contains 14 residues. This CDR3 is CASSFLGHNQPQHF. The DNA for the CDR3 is TGTGCCAGCAGCTTCCTAGGGCACAATCAGCCCCAGCATTTT.

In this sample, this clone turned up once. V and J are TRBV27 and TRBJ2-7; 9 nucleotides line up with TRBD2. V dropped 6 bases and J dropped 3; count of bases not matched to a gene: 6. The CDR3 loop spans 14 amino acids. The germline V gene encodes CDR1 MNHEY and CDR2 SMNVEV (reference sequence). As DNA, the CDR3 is TGTGCCAGCAGGCCGGGACTAGCACTCTACGAGCAGTACTTC. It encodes CASRPGLALYEQYF.

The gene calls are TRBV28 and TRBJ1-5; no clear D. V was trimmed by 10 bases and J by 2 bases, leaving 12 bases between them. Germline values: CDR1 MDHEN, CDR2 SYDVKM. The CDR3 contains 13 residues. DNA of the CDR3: TGTGCCACCAATATAGTAGGCAATCAGCCCCAGCATTTT. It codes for CATNIVGNQPQHF.

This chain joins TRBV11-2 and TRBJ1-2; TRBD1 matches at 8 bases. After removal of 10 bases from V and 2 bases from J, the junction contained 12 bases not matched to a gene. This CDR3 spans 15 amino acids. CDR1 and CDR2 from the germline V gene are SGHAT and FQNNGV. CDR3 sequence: CATNSDRESNYGYTF. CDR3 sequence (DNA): TGTGCCACGAACTCGGACAGGGAGAGCAACTATGGCTACACCTTC.

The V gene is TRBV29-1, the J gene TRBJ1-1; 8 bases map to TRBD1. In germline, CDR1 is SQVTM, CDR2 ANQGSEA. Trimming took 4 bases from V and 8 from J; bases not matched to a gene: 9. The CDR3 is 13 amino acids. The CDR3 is CSVGDRWGAEAFF. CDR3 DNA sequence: TGCAGCGTTGGGGACAGGTGGGGAGCGGAAGCTTTCTTT.

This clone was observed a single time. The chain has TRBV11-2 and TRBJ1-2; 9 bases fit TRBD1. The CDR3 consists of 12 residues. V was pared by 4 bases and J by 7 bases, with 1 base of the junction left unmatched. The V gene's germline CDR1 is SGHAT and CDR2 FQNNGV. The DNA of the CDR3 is TGTGCCAGCAGCTCGACAGGGGGTGGCTACACCTTC. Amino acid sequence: CASSSTGGGYTF.

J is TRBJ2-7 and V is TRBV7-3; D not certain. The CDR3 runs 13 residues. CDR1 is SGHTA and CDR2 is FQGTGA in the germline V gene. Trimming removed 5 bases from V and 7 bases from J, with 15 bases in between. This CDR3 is CASSPDATGEQYF. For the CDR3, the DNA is TGTGCCAGCAGCCCGGACGCGACCGGGGAGCAGTACTTC.

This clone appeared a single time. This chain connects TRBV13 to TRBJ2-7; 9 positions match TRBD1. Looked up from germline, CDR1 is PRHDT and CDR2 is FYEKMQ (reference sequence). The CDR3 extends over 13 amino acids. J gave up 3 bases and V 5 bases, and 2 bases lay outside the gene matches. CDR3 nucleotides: TGTGCCAGCAGCGGGACAGGGAACTACGAGCAGTACTTC. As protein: CASSGTGNYEQYF.

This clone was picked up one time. The CDR3 DNA reads TGTGCCACTCTAGAGGGACTGATCTACGAGCAGTACTTC. Encoded protein: CATLEGLIYEQYF. The chain combines TRBV6-1 with TRBJ2-7; possibly TRBD2 for D (6 bases). CDR1 and CDR2 from the germline V gene are MNHNS and SASEGT. The length of the CDR3 is 13 residues. Deletions cut 10 bases from V and 3 bases from J, with 16 bases between.

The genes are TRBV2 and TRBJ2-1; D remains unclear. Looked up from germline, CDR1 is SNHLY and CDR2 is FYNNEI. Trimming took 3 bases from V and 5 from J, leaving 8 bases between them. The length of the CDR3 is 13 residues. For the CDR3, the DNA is TGTGCCAGCAGTGATCTGGCTGACAATGAGCAGTTCTTC. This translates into CASSDLADNEQFF. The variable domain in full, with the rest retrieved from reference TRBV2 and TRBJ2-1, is EPEVTQTPSHQVTQMGQEVILRCVPISNHLYFYWYRQILGQKVEFLVSFYNNEISEKSEIFDDQFSVERPDGSNFTLKIRSTKLEDSAMYFCASSDLADNEQFFGPGTRLTVL.

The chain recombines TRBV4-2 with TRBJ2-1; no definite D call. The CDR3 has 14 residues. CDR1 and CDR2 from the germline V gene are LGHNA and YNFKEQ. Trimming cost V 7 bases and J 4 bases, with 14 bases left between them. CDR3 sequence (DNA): TGTGCCAGCACCGAAGGGTCAGCTTACAATGAGCAGTTCTTC. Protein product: CASTEGSAYNEQFF.

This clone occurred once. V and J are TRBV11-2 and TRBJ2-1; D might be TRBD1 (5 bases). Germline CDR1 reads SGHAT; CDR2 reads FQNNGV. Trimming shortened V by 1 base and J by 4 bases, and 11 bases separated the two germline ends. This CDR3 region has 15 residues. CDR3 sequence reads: CASSLGTDIYNEQFF. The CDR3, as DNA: TGTGCCAGCAGCTTAGGTACGGACATTTACAATGAGCAGTTCTTC.

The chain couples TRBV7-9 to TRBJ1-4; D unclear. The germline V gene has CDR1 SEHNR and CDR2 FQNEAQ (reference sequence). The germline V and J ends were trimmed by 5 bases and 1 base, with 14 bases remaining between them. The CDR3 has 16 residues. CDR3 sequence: CASSPASYRTNEKLFF. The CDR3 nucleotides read TGTGCCAGCAGCCCCGCAAGCTATAGAACTAATGAAAAACTGTTTTTT.

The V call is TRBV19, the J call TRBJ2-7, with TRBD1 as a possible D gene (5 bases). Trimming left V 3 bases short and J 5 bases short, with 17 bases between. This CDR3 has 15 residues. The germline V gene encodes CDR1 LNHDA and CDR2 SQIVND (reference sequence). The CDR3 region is CASSMLPQGNDEQYF. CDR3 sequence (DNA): TGTGCCAGTAGTATGTTACCGCAGGGCAACGACGAGCAGTACTTC.

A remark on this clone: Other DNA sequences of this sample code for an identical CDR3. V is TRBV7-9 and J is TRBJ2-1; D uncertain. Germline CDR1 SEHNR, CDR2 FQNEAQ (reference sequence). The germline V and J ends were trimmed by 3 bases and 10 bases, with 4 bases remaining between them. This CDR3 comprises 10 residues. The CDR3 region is CASSFGEQFF. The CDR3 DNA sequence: TGTGCCAGCAGCTTTGGGGAGCAGTTCTTC.

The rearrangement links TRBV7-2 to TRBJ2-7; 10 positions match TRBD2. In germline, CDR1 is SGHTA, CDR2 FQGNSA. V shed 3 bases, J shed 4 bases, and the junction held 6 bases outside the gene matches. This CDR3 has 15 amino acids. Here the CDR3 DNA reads TGTGCCAGCAGCTTCCAGGGACTAGCGAGTTACGAGCAGTACTTC. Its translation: CASSFQGLASYEQYF.

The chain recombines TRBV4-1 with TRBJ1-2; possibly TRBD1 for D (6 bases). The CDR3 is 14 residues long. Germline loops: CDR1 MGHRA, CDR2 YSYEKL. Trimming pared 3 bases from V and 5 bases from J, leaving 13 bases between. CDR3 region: CASSQQGRGYGYTF. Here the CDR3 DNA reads TGCGCCAGCAGCCAGCAGGGGCGGGGGTATGGCTACACCTTC.

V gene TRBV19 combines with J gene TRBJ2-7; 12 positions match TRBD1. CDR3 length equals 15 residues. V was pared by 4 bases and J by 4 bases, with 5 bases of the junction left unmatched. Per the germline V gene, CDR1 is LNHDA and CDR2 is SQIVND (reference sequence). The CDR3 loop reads CASSTGTGGLYEQYF. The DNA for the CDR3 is TGTGCCAGTAGTACCGGGACAGGGGGCTTATACGAGCAGTACTTC.

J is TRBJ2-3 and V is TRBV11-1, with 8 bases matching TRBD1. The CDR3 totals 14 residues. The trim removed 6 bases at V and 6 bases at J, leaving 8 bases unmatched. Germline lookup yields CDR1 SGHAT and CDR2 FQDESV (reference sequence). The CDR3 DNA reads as TGTGCCAGCAGAGACAGGGGATCAAGTGATACGCAGTATTTT. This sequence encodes CASRDRGSSDTQYF. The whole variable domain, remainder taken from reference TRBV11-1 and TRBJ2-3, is EAEVAQSPRYKITEKSQAVAFWCDPISGHATLYWYRQILGQGPELLVQFQDESVVDDSQLPKDRFSAERLKGVDSTLKIQPAELGDSAMYLCASRDRGSSDTQYFGPGTRLTVL.

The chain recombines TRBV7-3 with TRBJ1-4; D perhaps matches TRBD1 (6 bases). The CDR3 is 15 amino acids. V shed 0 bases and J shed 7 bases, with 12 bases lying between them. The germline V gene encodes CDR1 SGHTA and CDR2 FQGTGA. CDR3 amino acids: CASSLTGGNGEKLFF. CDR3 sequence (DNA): TGTGCCAGCAGCTTAACCGGGGGCAATGGTGAAAAACTGTTTTTT.

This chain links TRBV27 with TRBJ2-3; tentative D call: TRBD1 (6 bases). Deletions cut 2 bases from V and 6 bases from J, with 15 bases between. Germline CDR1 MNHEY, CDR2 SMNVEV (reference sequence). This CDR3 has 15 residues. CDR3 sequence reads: CASSLRQASMDTQYF. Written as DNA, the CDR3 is TGTGCCAGCAGTTTACGACAGGCCTCCATGGATACGCAGTATTTT.